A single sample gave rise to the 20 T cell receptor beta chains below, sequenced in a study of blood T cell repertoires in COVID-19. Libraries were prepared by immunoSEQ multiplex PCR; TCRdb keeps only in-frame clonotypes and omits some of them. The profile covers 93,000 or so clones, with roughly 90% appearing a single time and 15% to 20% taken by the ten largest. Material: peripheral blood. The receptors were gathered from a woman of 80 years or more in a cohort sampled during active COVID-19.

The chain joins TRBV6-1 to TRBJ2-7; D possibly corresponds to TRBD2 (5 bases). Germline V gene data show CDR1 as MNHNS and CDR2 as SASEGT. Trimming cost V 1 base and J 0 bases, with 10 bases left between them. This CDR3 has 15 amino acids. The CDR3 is CASSEGAVLSYEQYF. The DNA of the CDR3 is TGTGCCAGCAGTGAAGGAGCGGTCCTCTCCTACGAGCAGTACTTC.

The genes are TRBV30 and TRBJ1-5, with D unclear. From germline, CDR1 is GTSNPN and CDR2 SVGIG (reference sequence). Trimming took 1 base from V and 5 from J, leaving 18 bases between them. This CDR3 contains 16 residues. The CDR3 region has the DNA TGTGCCTGGAGTGCACGGGGAGCCCCCGGGGATCAGCCCCAGCATTTT. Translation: CAWSARGAPGDQPQHF.

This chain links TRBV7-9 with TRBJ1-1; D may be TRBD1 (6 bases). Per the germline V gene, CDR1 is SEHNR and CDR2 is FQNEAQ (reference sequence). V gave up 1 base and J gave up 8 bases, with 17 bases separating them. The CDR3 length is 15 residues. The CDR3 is CASSLGGTQGPEAFF. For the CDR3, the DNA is TGTGCCAGCAGCTTAGGAGGGACCCAGGGGCCCGAAGCTTTCTTT.

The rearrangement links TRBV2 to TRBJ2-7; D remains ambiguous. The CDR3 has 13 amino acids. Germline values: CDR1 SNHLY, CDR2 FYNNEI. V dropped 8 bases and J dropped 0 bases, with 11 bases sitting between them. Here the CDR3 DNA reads TGTGCCAGCGACGGAGATAGCTCCTACGAGCAGTACTTC. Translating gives CASDGDSSYEQYF.

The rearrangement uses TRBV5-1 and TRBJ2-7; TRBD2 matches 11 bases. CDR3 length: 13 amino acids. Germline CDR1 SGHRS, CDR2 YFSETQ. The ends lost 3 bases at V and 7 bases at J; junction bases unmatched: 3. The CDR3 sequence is CASSSGLAEEQYF. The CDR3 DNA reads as TGCGCCAGCAGCTCGGGACTAGCGGAAGAGCAGTACTTC.

CDR3 sequence reads: CASSLAETGVGEKLFF. For the CDR3, the DNA is TGTGCCAGCAGCTTGGCCGAGACAGGGGTCGGAGAAAAACTGTTTTTT. This chain links TRBV5-4 with TRBJ1-4; 8 nucleotides agree with TRBD1. Germline CDR1 and CDR2: SGHNT and YYREEE (reference sequence). Trimming removed 0 bases from V and 8 bases from J; junction bases left unmatched: 9. The CDR3 totals 16 residues.

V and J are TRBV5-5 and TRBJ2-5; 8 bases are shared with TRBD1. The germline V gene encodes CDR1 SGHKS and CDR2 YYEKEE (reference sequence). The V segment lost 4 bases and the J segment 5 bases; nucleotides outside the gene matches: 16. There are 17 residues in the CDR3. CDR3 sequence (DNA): TGTGCCAGCAGCCGAACCTTTCAGCCGGGACAGGCGGAGACCCAGTACTTC. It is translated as CASSRTFQPGQAETQYF.

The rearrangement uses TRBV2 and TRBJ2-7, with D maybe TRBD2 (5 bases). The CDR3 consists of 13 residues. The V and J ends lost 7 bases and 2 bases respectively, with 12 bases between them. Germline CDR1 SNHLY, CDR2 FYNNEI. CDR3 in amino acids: CASNSGLPYEQYF. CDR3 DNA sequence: TGTGCCAGCAACTCCGGACTGCCCTACGAGCAGTACTTC. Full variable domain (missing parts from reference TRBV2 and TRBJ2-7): EPEVTQTPSHQVTQMGQEVILRCVPISNHLYFYWYRQILGQKVEFLVSFYNNEISEKSEIFDDQFSVERPDGSNFTLKIRSTKLEDSAMYFCASNSGLPYEQYFGPGTRLTVT.

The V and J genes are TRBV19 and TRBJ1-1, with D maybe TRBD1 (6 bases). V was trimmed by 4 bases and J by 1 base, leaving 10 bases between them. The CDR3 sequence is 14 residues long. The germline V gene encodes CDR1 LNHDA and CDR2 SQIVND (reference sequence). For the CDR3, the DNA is TGTGCCAGTAGTAACAGGGAGACGAACACTGAAGCTTTCTTT. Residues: CASSNRETNTEAFF. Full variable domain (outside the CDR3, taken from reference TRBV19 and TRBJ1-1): DGGITQSPKYLFRKEGQNVTLSCEQNLNHDAMYWYRQDPGQGLRLIYYSQIVNDFQKGDIAEGYSVSREKKESFPLTVTSAQKNPTAFYLCASSNRETNTEAFFGQGTRLTVV.

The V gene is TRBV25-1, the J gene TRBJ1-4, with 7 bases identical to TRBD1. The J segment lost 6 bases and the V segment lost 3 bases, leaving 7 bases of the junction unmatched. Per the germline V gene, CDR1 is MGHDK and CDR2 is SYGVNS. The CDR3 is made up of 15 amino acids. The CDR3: CASSDPRGLDEKLFF. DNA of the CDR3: TGTGCCAGCAGTGATCCGAGGGGGCTTGATGAAAAACTGTTTTTT.

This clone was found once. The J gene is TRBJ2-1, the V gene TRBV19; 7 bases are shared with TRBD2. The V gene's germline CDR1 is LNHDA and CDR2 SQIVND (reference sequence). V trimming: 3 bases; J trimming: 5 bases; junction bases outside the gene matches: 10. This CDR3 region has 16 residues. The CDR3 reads CASSIPRAGVNNEQFF. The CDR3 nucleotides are TGTGCCAGTAGTATTCCCCGGGCGGGAGTAAACAATGAGCAGTTCTTC.

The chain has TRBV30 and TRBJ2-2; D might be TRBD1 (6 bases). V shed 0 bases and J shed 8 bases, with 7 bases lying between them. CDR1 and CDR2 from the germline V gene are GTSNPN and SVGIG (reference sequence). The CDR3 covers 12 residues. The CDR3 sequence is CAWSVDRGELFF. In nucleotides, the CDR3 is TGTGCCTGGAGTGTAGACAGGGGGGAGCTGTTTTTT. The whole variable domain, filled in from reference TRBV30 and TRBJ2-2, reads SQTIHQWPATLVQPVGSPLSLECTVEGTSNPNLYWYRQAAGRGLQLLFYSVGIGQISSEVPQNLSASRPQDRQFILSSKKLLLSDSGFYLCAWSVDRGELFFGEGSRLTVL.

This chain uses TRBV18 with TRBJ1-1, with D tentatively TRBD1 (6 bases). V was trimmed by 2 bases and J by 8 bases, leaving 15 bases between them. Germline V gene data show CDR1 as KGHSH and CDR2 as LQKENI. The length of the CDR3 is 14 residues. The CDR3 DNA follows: TGTGCCAGCTCACCAGCGACAGGACCATTAGAAGCTTTCTTT. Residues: CASSPATGPLEAFF.

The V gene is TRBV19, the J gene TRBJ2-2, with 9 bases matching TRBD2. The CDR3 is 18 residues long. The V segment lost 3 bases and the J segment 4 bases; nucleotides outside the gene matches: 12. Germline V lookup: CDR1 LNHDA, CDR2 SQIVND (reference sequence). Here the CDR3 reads CASSMRRRGGRVTGELFF. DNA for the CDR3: TGTGCCAGTAGTATGCGAAGGCGGGGGGGCCGGGTCACCGGGGAGCTGTTTTTT.

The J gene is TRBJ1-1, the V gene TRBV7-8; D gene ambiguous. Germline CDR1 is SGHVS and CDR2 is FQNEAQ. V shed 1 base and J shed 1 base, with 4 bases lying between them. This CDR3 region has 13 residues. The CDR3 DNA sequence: TGTGCCAGCAGCTTAGAACAGAACACTGAAGCTTTCTTT. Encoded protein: CASSLEQNTEAFF.

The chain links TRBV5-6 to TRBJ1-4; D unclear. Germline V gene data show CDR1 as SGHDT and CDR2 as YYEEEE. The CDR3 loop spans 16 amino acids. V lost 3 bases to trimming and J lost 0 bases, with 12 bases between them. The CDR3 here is CASSSTHGATNEKLFF. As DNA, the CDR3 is TGTGCCAGCAGCTCAACACACGGAGCAACTAATGAAAAACTGTTTTTT. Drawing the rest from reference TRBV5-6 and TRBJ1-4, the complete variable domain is DAGVTQSPTHLIKTRGQQVTLRCSPKSGHDTVSWYQQALGQGPQFIFQYYEEEERQRGNFPDRFSGHQFPNYSSELNVNALLLGDSALYLCASSSTHGATNEKLFFGSGTQLSVL.

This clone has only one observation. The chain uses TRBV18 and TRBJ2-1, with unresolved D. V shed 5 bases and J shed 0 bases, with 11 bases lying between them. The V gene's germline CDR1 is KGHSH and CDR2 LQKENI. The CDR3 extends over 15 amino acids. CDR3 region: CASSAPPLSYNEQFF. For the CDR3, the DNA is TGTGCCAGCTCAGCCCCGCCACTCTCCTACAATGAGCAGTTCTTC.

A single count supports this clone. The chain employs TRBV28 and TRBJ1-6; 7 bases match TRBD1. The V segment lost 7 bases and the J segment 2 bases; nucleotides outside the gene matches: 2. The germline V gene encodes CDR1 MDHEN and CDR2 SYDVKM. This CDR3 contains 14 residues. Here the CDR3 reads CASNTGAYNSPLHF. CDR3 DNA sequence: TGTGCCAGCAACACAGGGGCCTATAATTCACCCCTCCACTTT.

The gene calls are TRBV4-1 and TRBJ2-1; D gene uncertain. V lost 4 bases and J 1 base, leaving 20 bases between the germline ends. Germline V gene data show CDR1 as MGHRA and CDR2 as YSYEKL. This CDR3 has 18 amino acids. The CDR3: CASSRRPLKKQSYNEQFF. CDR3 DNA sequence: TGCGCCAGCAGCCGTCGTCCACTTAAGAAGCAATCCTACAATGAGCAGTTCTTC.

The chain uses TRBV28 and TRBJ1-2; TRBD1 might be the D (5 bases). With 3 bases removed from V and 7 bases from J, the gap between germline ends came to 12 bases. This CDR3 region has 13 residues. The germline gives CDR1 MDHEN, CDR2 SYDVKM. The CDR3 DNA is TGTGCCAGCAGTTTGTCAGGGACTTTTGGCTACACCTTC. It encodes CASSLSGTFGYTF.